This note documents a single T cell receptor (beta chain) sequence. Its matching antigen is unknown. The sample is drawn from a study of cytomegalovirus exposure and HLA in healthy donors. Overall study findings and caveats: When the data were analyzed later, several of the most significant clusters appeared to be linked to common viral pathogens. Sequencing likely produced, as an artifact, a cluster of highly shared sequence variants. When a later analysis compared HLA-associated TCR beta chains with equally common others, the HLA-associated chains turned out to be more clonally expanded and to have lower generation probabilities.

The V end lost 5 bases, the J end lost 9 bases, and 17 bases lay between the germline ends. Germline V gene sequence: CDR1 LNHNV, CDR2 YYDKDF (reference sequence). The CDR3 consists of 15 residues. PCR involved 60 Vbeta and 13 Jbeta primers. Generated by immunoSEQ multiplex PCR, the TCRdb table keeps only in-frame clones and is missing some. The sample consists of 240,000 or so clones, about 81% of them appearing once. This TCR was sampled from a woman in her thirties or forties in good health and CMV-seropositive. This chain joins TRBV15 and TRBJ1-6; perhaps TRBD1 as D (6 bases). Sequencing input: PBMCs. CDR3 DNA sequence: TGTGCCACCAGCTCCGACAGGACCCTAGCTTCACCCCTCCACTTT. It codes for CATSSDRTLASPLHF.